The 16 T cell receptor beta chains below come from one sample, sequenced in a study of blood T cell repertoires in COVID-19. The assay was immunoSEQ multiplex PCR, and TCRdb's table has in-frame clones only and misses some. The data show tens of thousands of clones, with roughly 80% seen just once and about two fifths held by the top ten. The sample consisted of peripheral blood. These receptors were collected from a human donor in a cohort sampled during active COVID-19.

This clone was found once. The chain joins TRBV18 to TRBJ2-5, with 8 bases identical to TRBD1. This CDR3 comprises 16 residues. Germline lookup yields CDR1 KGHSH and CDR2 LQKENI. The V and J ends lost 3 bases and 1 base, in that order; junction bases with no gene match: 7. The CDR3 spells CASSPGQGSLQETQYF. The CDR3 DNA is TGTGCCAGCTCACCCGGACAGGGTTCCCTCCAAGAGACCCAGTACTTC.

For this clone: At one end the junction does not follow the germline gene, possibly because of a read error. The genes are TRBV14 and TRBJ2-7; D gene ambiguous. Germline V gives CDR1 SGHDN, CDR2 FVKESK. The CDR3 extends over 16 amino acids. This CDR3 reads CASSPGRSWVSSEQYF. In DNA form, the CDR3 reads TGTGCCAGCAGCCCCGGCCGTAGCTGGGTTTCCTCCGAGCAGTACTTC.

The CDR3 loop is CASSQGLGVLSGSPLHF. CDR3 in DNA: TGCGCCAGCAGCCAAGGGCTCGGGGTTTTATCCGGTTCACCCCTCCACTTT. The J gene is TRBJ1-6, the V gene TRBV4-1, with D unresolved. Germline CDR1 reads MGHRA; CDR2 reads YSYEKL. The CDR3 sequence is 17 residues long. V shed 1 base and J shed 9 bases, with 19 bases lying between them.

The chain combines TRBV19 with TRBJ1-3; D not resolved. The CDR3 spans 15 residues. Per the germline V gene, CDR1 is LNHDA and CDR2 is SQIVND (reference sequence). Trimming pared 4 bases from V and 0 bases from J, leaving 10 bases between. The CDR3 nucleotides are TGTGCCAGTAGTAGATCCGCCGGCTCTGGAAACACCATATATTTT. It translates to CASSRSAGSGNTIYF. The entire variable domain, with the rest obtained from reference TRBV19 and TRBJ1-3, is as follows: DGGITQSPKYLFRKEGQNVTLSCEQNLNHDAMYWYRQDPGQGLRLIYYSQIVNDFQKGDIAEGYSVSREKKESFPLTVTSAQKNPTAFYLCASSRSAGSGNTIYFGEGSWLTVV.

The chain recombines TRBV9 with TRBJ2-2; D uncertain. This CDR3 region has 16 residues. Germline CDR1 and CDR2: SGDLS and YYNGEE. The V and J ends lost 3 bases and 1 base respectively, with 13 bases between them. The CDR3 DNA follows: TGTGCCAGCAGCGCCCGACAAATACTGAACACCGGGGAGCTGTTTTTT. Amino acid sequence: CASSARQILNTGELFF.

V gene TRBV9 combines with J gene TRBJ1-4, with a weak D call TRBD1 (5 bases). The CDR3 length is 16 residues. V gave up 3 bases and J gave up 5 bases, with 17 bases separating them. The germline gives CDR1 SGDLS, CDR2 YYNGEE. The CDR3 DNA follows: TGTGCCAGCAGCGCAGCCCATGGACAACCCAATGAAAAACTGTTTTTT. Amino acids: CASSAAHGQPNEKLFF.

On this clone itself: An end of the junction does not agree with germline; a read error may underlie this. The rearrangement uses TRBV7-8 and TRBJ1-1; D is uncertain. The V gene's germline CDR1 is SGHVS and CDR2 FQNEAQ. This CDR3 comprises 14 residues. The chain's CDR3 is CASSVAFGNTEAFF. The CDR3 nucleotides are TGTGCCAGCAGCGTAGCTTTCGGGAACACTGAAGCTTTCTTT.

The V call is TRBV15, the J call TRBJ1-4; 12 bases map to TRBD1. The CDR3 is made up of 16 amino acids. With 9 bases clipped from V and 6 bases from J, the junction kept 11 bases outside the gene matches. CDR1 and CDR2 (germline): LNHNV, YYDKDF (reference sequence). The chain's CDR3 is CATSVGTGGFDEKLFF. The CDR3 nucleotides read TGTGCCACATCAGTAGGGACAGGGGGCTTTGATGAAAAACTGTTTTTT.

The J gene is TRBJ2-1, the V gene TRBV9, with 10 bases that match TRBD1. The V gene's germline CDR1 is SGDLS and CDR2 YYNGEE. The CDR3 consists of 15 residues. The ends lost 3 bases at V and 4 bases at J; junction bases unmatched: 4. The DNA of the CDR3 is TGTGCCAGCAGCGAGGGGGACAGGGGATACAATGAGCAGTTCTTC. It specifies CASSEGDRGYNEQFF.

J is TRBJ1-1 and V is TRBV27, with D perhaps TRBD1 (6 bases). The CDR3 is made up of 18 amino acids. Deletions cut 0 bases from V and 0 bases from J, with 17 bases between. CDR1 MNHEY and CDR2 SMNVEV come from the germline V gene (reference sequence). CDR3 DNA sequence: TGTGCCAGCAGTTTATCGCGACAGGTAACTCCCATGAACACTGAAGCTTTCTTT. It specifies CASSLSRQVTPMNTEAFF.

The chain uses TRBV5-5 and TRBJ2-3; 10 nucleotides agree with TRBD2. The CDR3 has 17 amino acids. J gave up 3 bases and V 0 bases, and 7 bases lay outside the gene matches. Germline V gene lookup returns CDR1 SGHKS and CDR2 YYEKEE (reference sequence). CDR3 region: CASSLAIASGGTDTQYF. In DNA form, the CDR3 reads TGTGCCAGCAGCTTGGCCATCGCTAGCGGGGGTACAGATACGCAGTATTTT. The variable domain in full, with the rest retrieved from reference TRBV5-5 and TRBJ2-3, is DAGVTQSPTHLIKTRGQQVTLRCSPISGHKSVSWYQQVLGQGPQFIFQYYEKEERGRGNFPDRFSARQFPNYSSELNVNALLLGDSALYLCASSLAIASGGTDTQYFGPGTRLTVL.

The CDR3 here is CASSKRDRAPETQYF. CDR3 DNA sequence: TGTGCCAGCAGTAAAAGGGACAGGGCCCCGGAGACCCAGTACTTC. V and J are TRBV27 and TRBJ2-5, with 9 bases fitting TRBD1. The germline gives CDR1 MNHEY, CDR2 SMNVEV (reference sequence). The trim removed 5 bases at V and 5 bases at J, leaving 9 bases unmatched. The CDR3 contains 15 residues.

V usage is TRBV7-9 and J usage is TRBJ2-3, with 9 bases matching TRBD2. Germline V lookup: CDR1 SEHNR, CDR2 FQNEAQ (reference sequence). The CDR3 length is 15 residues. Losses at the gene ends were 5 bases for V and 6 bases for J; bases not matched to a gene: 9. CDR3 coding DNA: TGTGCCAGCAGCCTAATGAGCGGGGGGCAGGATACGCAGTATTTT. Translating gives CASSLMSGGQDTQYF. The variable domain in full, completed from reference TRBV7-9 and TRBJ2-3, reads DTGVSQNPRHKITKRGQNVTFRCDPISEHNRLYWYRQTLGQGPEFLTYFQNEAQLEKSRLLSDRFSAERPKGSFSTLEIQRTEQGDSAMYLCASSLMSGGQDTQYFGPGTRLTVL.

The J gene is TRBJ2-5, the V gene TRBV7-3; D might be TRBD2 (7 bases). This CDR3 region has 15 residues. Per the germline V gene, CDR1 is SGHTA and CDR2 is FQGTGA. The V and J ends lost 4 bases and 5 bases respectively, with 17 bases between them. The chain's CDR3 is CASSSRGGLGETQYF. In nucleotides, the CDR3 is TGTGCCAGCAGCTCCAGGGGAGGGCTGGGGGAGACCCAGTACTTC.

The gene calls are TRBV29-1 and TRBJ2-3; no clear D gene. V dropped 4 bases and J dropped 2 bases, with 10 bases sitting between them. The germline gives CDR1 SQVTM, CDR2 ANQGSEA. The CDR3 is 13 residues long. The CDR3 DNA reads TGCAGCGTTGTCTGGGCTCTCACAGATACGCAGTATTTT. This encodes CSVVWALTDTQYF.

The chain links TRBV10-2 to TRBJ2-2; D may be TRBD2 (6 bases). The CDR3 length is 16 residues. The germline V gene encodes CDR1 WSHSY and CDR2 SAAADI. The V end lost 7 bases, the J end lost 4 bases, and 19 bases lay between the germline ends. The CDR3 protein is CASTLTTTRGTGELFF. The DNA of the CDR3 is TGCGCCAGCACTCTGACCACGACTAGGGGCACCGGGGAGCTGTTTTTT.